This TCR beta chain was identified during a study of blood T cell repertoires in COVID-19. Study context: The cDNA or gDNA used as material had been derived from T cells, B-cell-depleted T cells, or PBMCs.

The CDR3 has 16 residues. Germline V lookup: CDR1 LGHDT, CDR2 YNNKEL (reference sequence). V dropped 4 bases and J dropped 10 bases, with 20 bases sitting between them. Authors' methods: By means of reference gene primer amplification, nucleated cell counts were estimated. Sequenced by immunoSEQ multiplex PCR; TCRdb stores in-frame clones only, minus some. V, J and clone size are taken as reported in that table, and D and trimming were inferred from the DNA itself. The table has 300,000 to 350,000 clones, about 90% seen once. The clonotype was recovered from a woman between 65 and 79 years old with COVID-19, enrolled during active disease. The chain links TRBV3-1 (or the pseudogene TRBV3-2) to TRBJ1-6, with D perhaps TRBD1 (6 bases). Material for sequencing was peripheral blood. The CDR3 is CASSLGRGGKVSPLHF. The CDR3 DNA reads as TGTGCCAGCAGCCTTGGAAGGGGGGGCAAAGTGTCACCCCTCCACTTT.